The rows below give T cell receptor beta chains drawn from one sample of a study of spatial heterogeneity in lung cancer. In TCRdb, the 5' RACE reads were re-called with MiXCR into one record per CDR3 protein. The sample holds roughly 48,000 distinct CDR3 sequences, less than 5.5% seen once. The source material was PBMCs, sampled at surgery. All receptors derive from a male donor with early-stage non-small cell lung cancer. Both conserved end residues are part of each CDR3. The order of the fields is CDR3 DNA, CDR3 protein, clone size, V gene, J gene, D gene. D genes are given only for firm matches. Not all rows give a size; the values are once, few, many and, for expanded clones, a class.

CDR3 DNA: TGCGCCAGCAGCCGGGGGGGACAGGGGGCGTCCTACGAGCAGTACTTC
CDR3 protein: CASSRGGQGASYEQYF
clone size: medium-sized
V gene: TRBV4-1
J gene: TRBJ2-7
D gene: TRBD1

CDR3 DNA: TGTGCCATCAGCGGAACTAGTTCTGAGCAGTTCTTC
CDR3 protein: CAISGTSSEQFF
clone size: many
V gene: TRBV10-3
J gene: TRBJ2-1
D gene: .

CDR3 DNA: TGTGCCACCAGCGGCGGGGACCAAGAGACCCAGTACTTC
CDR3 protein: CATSGGDQETQYF
clone size: many
V gene: TRBV15
J gene: TRBJ2-5
D gene: .

CDR3 DNA: TGTGCCAGCAGCCGGGGACAGGGGATCGGCTACACCTTC
CDR3 protein: CASSRGQGIGYTF
clone size: many
V gene: TRBV6-5
J gene: TRBJ1-2
D gene: TRBD1

CDR3 DNA: TGTGCCAGCAGTCCTAAGAGCTTCCGGGACAGGTCTGGAAACACCATATATTTT
CDR3 protein: CASSPKSFRDRSGNTIYF
clone size: many
V gene: TRBV2
J gene: TRBJ1-3
D gene: TRBD1

CDR3 DNA: TGTGCCATCACAGGGGCAAGCTCCTACAATGAGCAGTTCTTC
CDR3 protein: CAITGASSYNEQFF
clone size: few
V gene: TRBV2
J gene: TRBJ2-1
D gene: TRBD1

CDR3 DNA: TGTGCCAGCAGTCCCTCCATGCTAGCGAGCTCCTACAATGAGCAGTTCTTC
CDR3 protein: CASSPSMLASSYNEQFF
clone size: many
V gene: TRBV5-4
J gene: TRBJ2-1
D gene: .

CDR3 DNA: TGTGCCATCAGTGAGTTAGCAGATACGCAGTATTTT
CDR3 protein: CAISELADTQYF
clone size: many
V gene: TRBV10-3
J gene: TRBJ2-3
D gene: .

CDR3 DNA: TGCGCCAGCAGCTTGGCCCTGGGGGAAGAGGCTGAAGCTTTCTTT
CDR3 protein: CASSLALGEEAEAFF
clone size: many
V gene: TRBV5-1
J gene: TRBJ1-1
D gene: .

CDR3 DNA: TGCGCCAGCAGCCGTGGGACTAGCGAGCGCACAGATACGCAGTATTTT
CDR3 protein: CASSRGTSERTDTQYF
clone size: many
V gene: TRBV5-1
J gene: TRBJ2-3
D gene: TRBD2

CDR3 DNA: TGTGCCAGCAGTGTAGGAACTAGCGAAGATACGCAGTATTTT
CDR3 protein: CASSVGTSEDTQYF
clone size: many
V gene: TRBV2
J gene: TRBJ2-3
D gene: TRBD2

CDR3 DNA: TGTGCCAGCAGTGGGGACAGGAGCAAGTACTTC
CDR3 protein: CASSGDRSKYF
clone size: many
V gene: TRBV2
J gene: TRBJ2-7
D gene: TRBD1

CDR3 DNA: TGCGCCAGCAGCCCCCCCGCGGGACGCGCCTACGAGCAGTACTTC
CDR3 protein: CASSPPAGRAYEQYF
clone size: many
V gene: TRBV4-1
J gene: TRBJ2-7
D gene: .

CDR3 DNA: TGTGCCAGCAGCCATACAGGGGGGAATTATGGCTACACCTTC
CDR3 protein: CASSHTGGNYGYTF
clone size: many
V gene: TRBV11-2
J gene: TRBJ1-2
D gene: TRBD1

CDR3 DNA: TGTGCCAGCAGCTTATGGGGAGCGGGAGGGCCCACAGATACGCAGTATTTT
CDR3 protein: CASSLWGAGGPTDTQYF
clone size: many
V gene: TRBV11-2
J gene: TRBJ2-3
D gene: TRBD2

CDR3 DNA: TGTGCCAGCAGCTTATTCCAGCCCAATGGCTACACCTTC
CDR3 protein: CASSLFQPNGYTF
clone size: many
V gene: TRBV7-9
J gene: TRBJ1-2
D gene: .

CDR3 DNA: TGTGCCAGCATCGGACTCAACACTGAAGCTTTCTTT
CDR3 protein: CASIGLNTEAFF
clone size: many
V gene: TRBV5-6
J gene: TRBJ1-1
D gene: .

CDR3 DNA: TGTGCCAGCAGCCTTGATAGCGGGAGAATTCACAATGAGCAGTTCTTC
CDR3 protein: CASSLDSGRIHNEQFF
clone size: many
V gene: TRBV5-6
J gene: TRBJ2-1
D gene: TRBD2

CDR3 DNA: TGTGCCAGCAGCTTCGGACTTAGCACAGATACGCAGTATTTT
CDR3 protein: CASSFGLSTDTQYF
clone size: many
V gene: TRBV7-3
J gene: TRBJ2-3
D gene: .

CDR3 DNA: TGCAGCGCCCCGACAGGGGAGTATGGCTACACCTTC
CDR3 protein: CSAPTGEYGYTF
clone size: many
V gene: TRBV29-1
J gene: TRBJ1-2
D gene: TRBD1

CDR3 DNA: TGCGCCAGCAGCTTAGGAGCGGTAACAGTCAATGAGCAGTTCTTC
CDR3 protein: CASSLGAVTVNEQFF
clone size: many
V gene: TRBV5-1
J gene: TRBJ2-1
D gene: .

CDR3 DNA: TGTGCCAGCAGTTCCCGATTAAATGGATACTACGAGCAGTACTTC
CDR3 protein: CASSSRLNGYYEQYF
clone size: many
V gene: TRBV6-5
J gene: TRBJ2-7
D gene: .

CDR3 DNA: TGTGCCAGCAGCCCTCTCCTTCTTGGGGGCAATGAGCAGTTCTTC
CDR3 protein: CASSPLLLGGNEQFF
clone size: many
V gene: TRBV7-8
J gene: TRBJ2-1
D gene: .

CDR3 DNA: TGTGCCAGCAGCTTAGGGTCCGGCGGGAGCTCCTACAATGAGCAGTTCTTC
CDR3 protein: CASSLGSGGSSYNEQFF
clone size: .
V gene: TRBV7-2
J gene: TRBJ2-1
D gene: TRBD2

CDR3 DNA: TGCAGTGCCCTGACTCAGGGAGAGCCCGGGGAGCTGTTTTTT
CDR3 protein: CSALTQGEPGELFF
clone size: many
V gene: TRBV20-1
J gene: TRBJ2-2
D gene: .

CDR3 DNA: TGTGCCAGCAGCAGGTCTGGGGGCGAGACCCAGTACTTC
CDR3 protein: CASSRSGGETQYF
clone size: many
V gene: TRBV3-1
J gene: TRBJ2-5
D gene: .

CDR3 DNA: TGTGCCAGTAGTATAGGGTGGTCTAGCGGGAGGGCTGACATTCAGTACTTC
CDR3 protein: CASSIGWSSGRADIQYF
clone size: many
V gene: TRBV19
J gene: TRBJ2-4
D gene: TRBD2

CDR3 DNA: TGTGCCAGCTCACCCGTCGGGCGTTCGGCTACGCAGTATTTT
CDR3 protein: CASSPVGRSATQYF
clone size: .
V gene: TRBV18
J gene: TRBJ2-3
D gene: .

CDR3 DNA: TGTGCTAGTGGTTTGGTACCGGTCCCCGGGGAGCTGTTTTTT
CDR3 protein: CASGLVPVPGELFF
clone size: many
V gene: TRBV12-5
J gene: TRBJ2-2
D gene: .

CDR3 DNA: TGTGCCAGCAGCTTAGTAAGGTCCACAGATACGCAGTATTTT
CDR3 protein: CASSLVRSTDTQYF
clone size: many
V gene: TRBV11-2
J gene: TRBJ2-3
D gene: .

CDR3 DNA: TGTGCCAGCAGTTACAGGGGCTACAACTCTGGAAACACCATATATTTT
CDR3 protein: CASSYRGYNSGNTIYF
clone size: many
V gene: TRBV6-5
J gene: TRBJ1-3
D gene: .

CDR3 DNA: TGCAGCGCGGGCTTCAAGGCCTATGGCTACACCTTC
CDR3 protein: CSAGFKAYGYTF
clone size: many
V gene: TRBV29-1
J gene: TRBJ1-2
D gene: .